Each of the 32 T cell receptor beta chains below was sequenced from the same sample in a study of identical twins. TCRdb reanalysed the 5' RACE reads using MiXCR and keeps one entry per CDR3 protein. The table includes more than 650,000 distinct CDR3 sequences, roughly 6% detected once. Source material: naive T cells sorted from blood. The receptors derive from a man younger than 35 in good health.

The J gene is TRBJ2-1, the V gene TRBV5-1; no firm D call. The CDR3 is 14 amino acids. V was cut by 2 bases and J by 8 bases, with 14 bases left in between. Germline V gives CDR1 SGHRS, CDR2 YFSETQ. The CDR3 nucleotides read TGCGCCAGCAGCTTCGGAGCGAGTTTCTATGAGCAGTTCTTC. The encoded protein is CASSFGASFYEQFF.

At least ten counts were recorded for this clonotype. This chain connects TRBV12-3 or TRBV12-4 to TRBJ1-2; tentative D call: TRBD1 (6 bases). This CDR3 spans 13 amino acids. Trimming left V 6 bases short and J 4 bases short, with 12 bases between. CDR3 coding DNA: TGTGCCAGCAGCGATGGACAGACCTATGGCTACACCTTC. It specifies CASSDGQTYGYTF.

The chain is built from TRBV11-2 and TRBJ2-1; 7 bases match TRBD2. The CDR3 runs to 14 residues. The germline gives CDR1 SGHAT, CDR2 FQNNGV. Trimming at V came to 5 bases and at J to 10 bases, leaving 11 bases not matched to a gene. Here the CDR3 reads CASSPMGGSGEQFF. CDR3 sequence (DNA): TGTGCCAGCAGCCCCATGGGAGGGTCGGGGGAGCAGTTCTTC.

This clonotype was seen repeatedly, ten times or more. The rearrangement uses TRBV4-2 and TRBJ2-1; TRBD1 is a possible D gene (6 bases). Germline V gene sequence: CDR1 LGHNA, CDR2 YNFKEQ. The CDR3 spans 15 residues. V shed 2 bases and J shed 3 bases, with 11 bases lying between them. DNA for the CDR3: TGTGCCAGCAGCCAATACAGGGAATTCTACAATGAGCAGTTCTTC. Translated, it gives CASSQYREFYNEQFF.

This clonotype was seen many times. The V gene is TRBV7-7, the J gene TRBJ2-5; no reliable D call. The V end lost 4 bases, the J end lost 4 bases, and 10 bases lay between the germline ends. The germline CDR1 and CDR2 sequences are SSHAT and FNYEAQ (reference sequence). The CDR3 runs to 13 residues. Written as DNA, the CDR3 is TGTGCCAGCAGCTCAAGGCTGGGAGAGACCCAGTACTTC. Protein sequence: CASSSRLGETQYF.

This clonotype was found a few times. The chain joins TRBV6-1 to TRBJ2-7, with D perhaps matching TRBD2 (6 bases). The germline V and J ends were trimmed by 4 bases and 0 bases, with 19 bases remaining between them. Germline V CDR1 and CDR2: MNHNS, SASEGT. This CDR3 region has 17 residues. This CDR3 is CASSAPLAGRGSYEQYV. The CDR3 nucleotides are TGTGCCAGCAGTGCCCCCCTCGCGGGACGGGGCTCCTACGAGCAGTACGTC.

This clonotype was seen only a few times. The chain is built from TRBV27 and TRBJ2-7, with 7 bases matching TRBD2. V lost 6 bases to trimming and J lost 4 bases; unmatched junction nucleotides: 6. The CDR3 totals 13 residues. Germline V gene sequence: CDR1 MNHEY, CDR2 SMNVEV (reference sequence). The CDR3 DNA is TGTGCCAGCAGACGACTAGCAGGATACGAGCAGTACGTC. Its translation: CASRRLAGYEQYV.

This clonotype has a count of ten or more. The CDR3 here is CASSLGTGGRDTQYF. The DNA of the CDR3 is TGCGCCAGCAGCTTAGGGACGGGGGGGCGAGATACGCAGTATTTT. This sequence joins TRBV5-1 and TRBJ2-3; TRBD2 matches 8 bases. The CDR3 covers 15 residues. J gave up 5 bases and V 2 bases, and 7 bases lay outside the gene matches. CDR1 is SGHRS, CDR2 YFSETQ, per germline.

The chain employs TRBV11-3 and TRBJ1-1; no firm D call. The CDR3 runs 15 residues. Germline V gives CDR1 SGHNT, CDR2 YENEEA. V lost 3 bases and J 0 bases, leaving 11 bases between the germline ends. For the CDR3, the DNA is TGTGCCAGCAGCTTTTTTGGATTCATGAACACTGAAGCTTTCTTT. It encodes CASSFFGFMNTEAFF.

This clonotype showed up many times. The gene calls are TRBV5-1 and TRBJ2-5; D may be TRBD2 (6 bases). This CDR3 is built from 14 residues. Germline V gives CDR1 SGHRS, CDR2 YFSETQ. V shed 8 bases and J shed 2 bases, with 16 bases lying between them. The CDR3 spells CASLPGLQQETQYF. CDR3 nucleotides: TGCGCCAGTTTGCCGGGACTCCAACAAGAGACCCAGTACTTC.

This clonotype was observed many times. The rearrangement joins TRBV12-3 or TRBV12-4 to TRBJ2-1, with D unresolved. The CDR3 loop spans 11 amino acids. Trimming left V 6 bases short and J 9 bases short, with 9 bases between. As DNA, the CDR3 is TGTGCCAGCAGCGTAGAGTTTGAGCAGTTCTTC. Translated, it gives CASSVEFEQFF.

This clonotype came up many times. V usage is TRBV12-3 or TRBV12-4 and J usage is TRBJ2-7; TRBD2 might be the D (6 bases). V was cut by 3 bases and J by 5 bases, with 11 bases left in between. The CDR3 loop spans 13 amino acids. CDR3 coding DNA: TGTGCCAGCAGTTTTTTAGGAGGGGACGAGCAGTACTTC. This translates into CASSFLGGDEQYF.

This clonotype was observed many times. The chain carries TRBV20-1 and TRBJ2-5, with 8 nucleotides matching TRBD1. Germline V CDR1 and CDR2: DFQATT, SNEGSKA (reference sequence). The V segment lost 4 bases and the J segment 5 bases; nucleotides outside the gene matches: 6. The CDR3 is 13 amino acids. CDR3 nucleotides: TGCAGTGCTACTAGGACAGGGAGGGAGACCCAGTACTTC. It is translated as CSATRTGRETQYF.

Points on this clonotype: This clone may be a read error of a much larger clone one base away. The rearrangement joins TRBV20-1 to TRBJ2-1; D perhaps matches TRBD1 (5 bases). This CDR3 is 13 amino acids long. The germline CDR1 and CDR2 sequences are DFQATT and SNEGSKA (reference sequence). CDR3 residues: CGATSRAVNEQFF. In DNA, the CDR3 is TGCGGTGCCACTTCCAGGGCGGTGAATGAGCAGTTCTTC.

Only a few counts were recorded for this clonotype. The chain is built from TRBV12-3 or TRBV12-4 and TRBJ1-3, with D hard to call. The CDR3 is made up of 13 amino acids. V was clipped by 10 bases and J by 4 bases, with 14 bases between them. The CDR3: CATKLGGGNTIYF. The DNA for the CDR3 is TGTGCCACCAAGCTTGGAGGGGGAAACACCATATATTTT.

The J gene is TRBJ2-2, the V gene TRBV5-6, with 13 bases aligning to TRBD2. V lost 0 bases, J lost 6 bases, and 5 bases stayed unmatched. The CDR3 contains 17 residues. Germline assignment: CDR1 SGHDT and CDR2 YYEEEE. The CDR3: CASSLELAGGVSGELFF. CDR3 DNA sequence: TGTGCCAGCAGCTTGGAACTAGCGGGAGGGGTTTCCGGGGAGCTGTTTTTT.

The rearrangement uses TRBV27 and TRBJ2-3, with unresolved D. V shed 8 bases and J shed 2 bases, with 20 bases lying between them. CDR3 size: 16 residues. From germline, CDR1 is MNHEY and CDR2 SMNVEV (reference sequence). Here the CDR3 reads CASAPSSWTPTDTQYF. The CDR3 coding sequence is TGTGCCAGCGCTCCCTCTTCTTGGACCCCCACAGATACGCAGTATTTT.

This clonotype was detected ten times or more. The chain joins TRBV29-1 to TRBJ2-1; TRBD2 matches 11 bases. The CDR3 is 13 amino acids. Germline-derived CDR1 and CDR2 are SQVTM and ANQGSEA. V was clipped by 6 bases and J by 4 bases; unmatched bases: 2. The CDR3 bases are TGCAGCGTGACTAGCGGGGAATACAATGAGCAGTTCTTC. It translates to CSVTSGEYNEQFF.

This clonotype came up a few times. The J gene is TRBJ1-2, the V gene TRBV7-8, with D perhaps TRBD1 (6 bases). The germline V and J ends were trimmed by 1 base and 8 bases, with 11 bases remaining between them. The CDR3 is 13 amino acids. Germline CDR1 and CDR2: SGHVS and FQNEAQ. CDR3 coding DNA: TGTGCCAGCAGCTTAGAGTCGCAGGGGGGCTACACCTTC. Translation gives CASSLESQGGYTF.

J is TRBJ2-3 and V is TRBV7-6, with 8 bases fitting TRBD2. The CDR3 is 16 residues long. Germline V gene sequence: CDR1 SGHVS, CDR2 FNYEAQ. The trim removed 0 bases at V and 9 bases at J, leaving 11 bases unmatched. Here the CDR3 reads CASSLAAGAGRGTQYF. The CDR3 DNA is TGTGCCAGCAGCTTAGCGGCGGGAGCCGGGAGGGGGACGCAGTATTTT. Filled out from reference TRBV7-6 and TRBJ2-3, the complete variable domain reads GAGVSQSPRYKVTKRGQDVALRCDPISGHVSLYWYRQALGQGPEFLTYFNYEAQQDKSGLPNDRFSAERPEGSISTLTIQRTEQRDSAMYRCASSLAAGAGRGTQYFGPGTRLTVL.

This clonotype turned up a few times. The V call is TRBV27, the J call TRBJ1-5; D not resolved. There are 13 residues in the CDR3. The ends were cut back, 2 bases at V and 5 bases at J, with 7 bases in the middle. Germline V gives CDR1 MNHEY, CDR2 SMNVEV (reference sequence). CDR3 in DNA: TGTGCCAGCAGTTTAATAGGTGATCAGCCCCAGCATTTT. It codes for CASSLIGDQPQHF.

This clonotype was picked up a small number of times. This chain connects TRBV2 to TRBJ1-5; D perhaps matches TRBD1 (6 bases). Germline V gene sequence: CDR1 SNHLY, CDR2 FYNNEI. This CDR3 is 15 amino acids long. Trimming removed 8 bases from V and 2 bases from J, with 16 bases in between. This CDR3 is CASPGEIRGNQPQHF. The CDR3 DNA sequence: TGTGCCAGCCCAGGGGAGATTAGGGGCAATCAGCCCCAGCATTTT.

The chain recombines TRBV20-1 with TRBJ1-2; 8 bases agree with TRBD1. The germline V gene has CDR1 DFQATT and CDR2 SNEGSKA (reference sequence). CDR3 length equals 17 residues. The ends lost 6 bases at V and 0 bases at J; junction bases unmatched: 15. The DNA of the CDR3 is TGCAGTGCCCTGGGATTGGACAGGGCCCAAACTAACTATGGCTACACCTTC. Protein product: CSALGLDRAQTNYGYTF.

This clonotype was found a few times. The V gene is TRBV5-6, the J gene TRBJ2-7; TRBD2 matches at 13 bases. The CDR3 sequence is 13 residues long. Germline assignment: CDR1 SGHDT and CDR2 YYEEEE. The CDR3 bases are TGTGCCAGCAGCCCAGGACTAGCGGGAGTGGTTCACGTC. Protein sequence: CASSPGLAGVVHV.

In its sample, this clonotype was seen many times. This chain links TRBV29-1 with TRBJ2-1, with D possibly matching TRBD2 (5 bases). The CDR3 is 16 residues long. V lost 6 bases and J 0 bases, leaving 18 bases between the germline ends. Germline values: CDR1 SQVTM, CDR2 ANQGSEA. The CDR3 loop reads CSVPRSWRSSYNEQFF. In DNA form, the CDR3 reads TGCAGCGTCCCCCGAAGTTGGAGGAGCTCCTACAATGAGCAGTTCTTC.

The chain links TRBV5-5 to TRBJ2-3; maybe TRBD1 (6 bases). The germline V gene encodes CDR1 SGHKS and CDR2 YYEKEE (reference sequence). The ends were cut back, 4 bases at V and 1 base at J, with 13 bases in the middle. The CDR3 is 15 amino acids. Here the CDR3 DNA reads TGTGCCAGCAGCCACCCCCCAGGGGGCACAGATACGCAGTATTTT. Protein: CASSHPPGGTDTQYF.

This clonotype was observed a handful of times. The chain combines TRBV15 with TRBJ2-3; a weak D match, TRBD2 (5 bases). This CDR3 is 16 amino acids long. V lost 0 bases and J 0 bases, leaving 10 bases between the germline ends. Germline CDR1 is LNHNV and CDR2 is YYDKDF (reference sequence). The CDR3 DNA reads TGTGCCACCAGCAGAGAGTCGGGGTTTAGCACAGATACGCAGTATTTT. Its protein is CATSRESGFSTDTQYF.

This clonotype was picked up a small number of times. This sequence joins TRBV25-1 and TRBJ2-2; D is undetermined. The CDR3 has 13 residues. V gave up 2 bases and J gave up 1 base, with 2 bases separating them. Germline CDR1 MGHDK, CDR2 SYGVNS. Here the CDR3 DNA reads TGTGCCAGCAGTGAACTGAACACCGGGGAGCTGTTTTTT. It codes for CASSELNTGELFF.

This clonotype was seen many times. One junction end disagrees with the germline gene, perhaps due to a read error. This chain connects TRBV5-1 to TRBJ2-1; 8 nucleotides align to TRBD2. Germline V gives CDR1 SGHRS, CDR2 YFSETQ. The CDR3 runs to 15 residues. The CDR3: CASSQTSGSYSEQFF. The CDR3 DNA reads TGCGCCAGCAGCCAAACTAGCGGTTCCTACAGTGAGCAGTTCTTC.

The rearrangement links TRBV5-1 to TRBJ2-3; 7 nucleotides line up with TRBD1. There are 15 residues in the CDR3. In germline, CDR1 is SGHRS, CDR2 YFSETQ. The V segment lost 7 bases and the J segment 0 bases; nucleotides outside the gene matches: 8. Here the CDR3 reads CASCRTGDSTDTQYF. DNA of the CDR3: TGCGCCAGCTGCAGGACAGGAGATAGCACAGATACGCAGTATTTT.

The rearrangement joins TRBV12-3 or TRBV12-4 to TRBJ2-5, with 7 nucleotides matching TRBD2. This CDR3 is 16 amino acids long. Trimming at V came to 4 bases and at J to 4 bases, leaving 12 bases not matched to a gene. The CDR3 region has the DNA TGTGCCAGCAGTTCCCGCAAGACTAGCCCGGCAGAGACCCAGTACTTC. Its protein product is CASSSRKTSPAETQYF.

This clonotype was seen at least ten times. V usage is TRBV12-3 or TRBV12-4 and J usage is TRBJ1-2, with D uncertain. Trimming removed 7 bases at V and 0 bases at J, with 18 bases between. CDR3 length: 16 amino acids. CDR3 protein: CASTSPVLNTNYGYTF. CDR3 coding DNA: TGTGCCAGCACCTCTCCTGTTCTGAACACTAACTATGGCTACACCTTC.